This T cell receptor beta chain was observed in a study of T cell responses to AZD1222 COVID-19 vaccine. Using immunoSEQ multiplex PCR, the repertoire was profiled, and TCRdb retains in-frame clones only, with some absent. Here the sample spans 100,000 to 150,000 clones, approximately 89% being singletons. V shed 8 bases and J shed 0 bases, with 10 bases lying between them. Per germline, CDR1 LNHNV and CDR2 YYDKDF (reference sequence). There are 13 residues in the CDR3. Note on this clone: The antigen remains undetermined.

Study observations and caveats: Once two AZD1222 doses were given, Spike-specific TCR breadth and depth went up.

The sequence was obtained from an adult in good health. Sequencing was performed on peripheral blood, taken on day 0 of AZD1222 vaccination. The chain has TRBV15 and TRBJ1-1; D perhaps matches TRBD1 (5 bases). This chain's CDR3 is CATRGGMNTEAFF. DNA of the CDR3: TGTGCCACCCGGGGGGGAATGAACACTGAAGCTTTCTTT.